Included here is one TCR beta chain sequence, with context. Its antigen is not known. Next came a second PCR, run for 7 to 11 cycles, which used a sample-barcoded 5' primer along with a J-beta primer mix. TCRdb re-derived calls from the 5' RACE reads in MiXCR, one entry per CDR3 protein. The repertoire holds 540,000 or so distinct CDR3 sequences, around half seen once, with about 26% in the top ten. Germline assignment: CDR1 SGDLS and CDR2 YYNGEE. With 4 bases clipped from V and 5 bases from J, the junction kept 6 bases outside the gene matches. This CDR3 comprises 14 residues. These data come from a study of blood T cells in healthy people across ages. Overall study results and limits: PBMCs that were unsorted prevented a conclusive naive versus antigen-experienced comparison. Any changes in expanded clonotypes were possibly confounded, as donor CMV status remained unknown. Underestimates were what the diversity estimates from one million T cells were considered to be.

This rearrangement joins TRBV9 to TRBJ2-5; TRBD2 agrees at 9 bases. The sequenced sample consisted of blood. The receptor was derived from an elderly man in good health. Here the CDR3 DNA reads TGTGCCAGCAGCACCAGCGGGGGGAGGGAGACCCAGTACTTC. Protein sequence: CASSTSGGRETQYF.